A selection of T cell receptor beta chains follows, all from one sample in a study of shared T cell receptors in the human thymus. Profiling relied on immunoSEQ multiplex PCR, and the TCRdb table lists in-frame clones only, not all of them. The top ten clones hold just under 0.0095% of a sample with hundreds of thousands of clones, around 87% of them seen once. These same data were also listed under a study on human thymus T cells.

The sequencing sample was made of thymocytes. These receptors all stem from a boy younger than two with a congenital heart defect. Each CDR3 is given with its conserved first and last residue. The order of the fields is J gene, clone size, D gene, V gene, CDR3 protein, CDR3 DNA. The D gene is left open where the match is weak. Where a row states a size, it is once, few, many or the class of an expanded clone; other rows omit it.

TRBJ2-2 - - TRBV10-1 CASSRTGKDRGGSNTGELFF TGCGCCAGCAGCCGAACCGGGAAAGACAGGGGAGGGTCGAACACCGGGGAGCTGTTTTTT
TRBJ1-2 - TRBD1 TRBV7-9 CASSLRDSLFLYGYTF TGTGCCAGCAGCCTAAGGGACAGCCTTTTTCTCTATGGCTACACCTTC
TRBJ1-3 - - TRBV30 CAWSVANPGNTIYF TGTGCCTGGAGTGTGGCCAACCCTGGAAACACCATATATTTT
TRBJ1-2 - - TRBV28 CASSLSGNYYGYTF TGTGCCAGCAGTTTGTCAGGGAATTACTATGGCTACACCTTC
TRBJ1-5 - TRBD1 TRBV28 CASSTTGGGQPQHF TGTGCCAGCAGTACGACAGGGGGTGGCCAGCCCCAGCATTTT
TRBJ2-7 - TRBD1 TRBV27 CASSWTGRTPIYDEQYF TGTGCCAGCAGTTGGACAGGGCGGACTCCCATCTACGACGAGCAGTACTTC
TRBJ1-1 - - TRBV5-1 CASSSAGGHGDTEAFF TGCGCCAGCAGCTCGGCGGGGGGGCACGGGGACACTGAAGCTTTCTTT
TRBJ1-6 once - TRBV10-3 CAISESSPKSSYNSPLHF TGTGCCATCAGTGAGTCGAGTCCCAAGAGCTCCTATAATTCACCCCTCCACTTT
TRBJ1-2 - - TRBV11-2 CASSSETGTDGYTF TGTGCCAGCAGCTCCGAGACAGGAACGGATGGCTACACCTTC
TRBJ2-5 - TRBD2 TRBV5-1 CASSLDTSAETQYF TGCGCCAGCAGCTTGGATACTAGCGCAGAGACCCAGTACTTC
TRBJ1-2 - - TRBV7-6 CASSPLGGGNGYTF TGTGCCAGCAGCCCCTTAGGGGGGGGAAATGGCTACACCTTC
TRBJ2-5 - TRBD2 TRBV4-2 CASSQGMGGGGETQYF TGTGCCAGCAGCCAAGGGATGGGCGGGGGTGGAGAGACCCAGTACTTC
TRBJ1-1 - - TRBV5-1 CASSPGSMNTEAFF TGCGCCAGCAGCCCAGGTTCCATGAACACTGAAGCTTTCTTT
TRBJ2-7 - - TRBV4-1 CASSHSQEGPSSYEQYF TGCGCCAGCAGCCACTCCCAGGAGGGCCCCAGCTCCTACGAGCAGTACTTC
TRBJ1-2 - - TRBV9 CASSVLSLGASGGDGYTF TGTGCCAGCAGCGTATTATCATTGGGGGCCTCTGGGGGTGATGGCTACACCTTC
TRBJ1-1 once TRBD1 TRBV19 CASSVLFEGQGLENTEAFF TGTGCCAGTAGTGTCCTTTTCGAGGGACAGGGGTTGGAGAACACTGAAGCTTTCTTT
TRBJ2-2 - TRBD1 TRBV6-1 CASRDRVDGELFF TGTGCCAGCAGGGACAGGGTAGACGGGGAGCTGTTTTTT
TRBJ2-1 once - TRBV27 CASSLRAGVDNEQFF TGTGCCAGCAGTTTAAGGGCAGGGGTAGACAATGAGCAGTTCTTC
TRBJ1-1 - - TRBV2 CASSDLLTGNTEAFF TGTGCCAGCAGTGATCTCCTGACAGGGAACACTGAAGCTTTCTTT
TRBJ1-2 - - TRBV12-5 CASGLVQTGGTAYGYTF TGTGCTAGTGGTTTGGTACAGACAGGTGGGACCGCCTATGGCTACACCTTC
TRBJ1-1 - - TRBV5-1 CASSLVSGNTEAFF TGCGCCAGCAGCTTGGTAAGCGGGAACACTGAAGCTTTCTTT
TRBJ1-1 - - TRBV15 CATSRDKRVSYSILNTEAFF TGTGCCACCAGCAGAGACAAGCGAGTCAGCTACTCGATACTGAACACTGAAGCTTTCTTT
TRBJ2-7 - TRBD2 TRBV5-5 CASSRQAGGTGFEQYF TGTGCCAGCAGCAGACAGGCGGGAGGGACCGGGTTCGAGCAGTACTTC